This passage covers 28 T cell receptor beta chains from one sample sequenced in a study of T cell responses to AZD1222 COVID-19 vaccine. Generated by immunoSEQ multiplex PCR, the TCRdb table keeps only in-frame clones and is missing some. The repertoire holds approximately 180,000 clones, with over 85% as singletons. Sequenced material: peripheral blood, taken 28 days after the second dose of the MenACWY control vaccine. These receptor sequences come from an adult who received the MenACWY meningococcal vaccine as a control.

V and J are TRBV7-2 and TRBJ2-4; perhaps TRBD2 as D (6 bases). The CDR3 sequence is 18 residues long. The V and J ends lost 1 base and 1 base respectively, with 17 bases between them. Germline values: CDR1 SGHTA, CDR2 FQGNSA. The CDR3 protein is CASSLGFGVSGAKNIQYF. For the CDR3, the DNA is TGTGCCAGCAGCTTAGGTTTCGGGGTTAGCGGTGCCAAAAACATTCAGTACTTC.

The genes are TRBV5-4 and TRBJ2-7; tentatively, D is TRBD1 or TRBD2 (6 bases each). The CDR3 is 13 amino acids. V was shortened by 0 bases and J by 4 bases, with 8 bases between the two germline ends. CDR1 is SGHNT, CDR2 YYREEE, per germline (reference sequence). The CDR3 spells CASSLGGGYEQYF. The CDR3 region has the DNA TGTGCCAGCAGCTTGGGAGGGGGGTACGAGCAGTACTTC.

The chain uses TRBV12-3 or TRBV12-4 and TRBJ1-2; possibly TRBD1 for D (5 bases). This CDR3 spans 13 amino acids. Trimming removed 9 bases at V and 1 base at J, with 12 bases between. The CDR3 sequence is CASATGVNYGYTF. The CDR3 DNA reads TGTGCCAGTGCCACGGGGGTTAACTATGGCTACACCTTC.

The sample holds one count of this clone. The chain couples TRBV7-9 to TRBJ1-4; D gene uncertain. V was cut by 6 bases and J by 7 bases, with 9 bases left in between. Germline CDR1 reads SEHNR; CDR2 reads FQNEAQ (reference sequence). This CDR3 region has 12 residues. CDR3 nucleotides: TGTGCCAGCAGTCGAGGGAGTGAAAAACTGTTTTTT. The encoded protein is CASSRGSEKLFF. Combining the CDR3 with reference TRBV7-9 and TRBJ1-4 gives the whole variable domain DTGVSQNPRHKITKRGQNVTFRCDPISEHNRLYWYRQTLGQGPEFLTYFQNEAQLEKSRLLSDRFSAERPKGSFSTLEIQRTEQGDSAMYLCASSRGSEKLFFGSGTQLSVL.

The CDR3 reads CASSSGQGTNEKLFF. Here the CDR3 DNA reads TGTGCCAGCAGCTCCGGACAGGGGACTAATGAAAAACTGTTTTTT. The chain combines TRBV7-9 with TRBJ1-4, with 9 bases matching TRBD1. V trimming: 4 bases; J trimming: 2 bases; junction bases outside the gene matches: 2. From germline, CDR1 is SEHNR and CDR2 FQNEAQ (reference sequence). The CDR3 length is 15 residues.

The chain carries TRBV6-5 and TRBJ2-7, with 8 bases fitting TRBD1. The CDR3 has 15 amino acids. V trimming: 5 bases; J trimming: 0 bases; junction bases outside the gene matches: 6. CDR1 MNHEY and CDR2 SVGAGI come from the germline V gene. The CDR3 protein is CASSTAGGSSYEQYF. In DNA, the CDR3 is TGTGCCAGCAGTACCGCAGGGGGCAGCTCCTACGAGCAGTACTTC.

This clone was picked up one time. This chain uses TRBV28 with TRBJ2-4; 7 nucleotides align to TRBD2. Trimming cost V 0 bases and J 0 bases; bases outside gene matches: 5. Germline CDR1 is MDHEN and CDR2 is SYDVKM. The CDR3 totals 17 residues. In DNA form, the CDR3 reads TGTGCCAGCAGTTTATGGGGGGGGACCCAAGCCAAAAACATTCAGTACTTC. Translated, it gives CASSLWGGTQAKNIQYF.

The chain links TRBV25-1 to TRBJ2-3, with TRBD2 matching 13 bases. J gave up 3 bases and V 2 bases, and 5 bases lay outside the gene matches. Per germline, CDR1 MGHDK and CDR2 SYGVNS. The CDR3 is 17 amino acids. DNA of the CDR3: TGTGCCAGCAGTGAACGAGGGGGACTAGCGGGGACAGATACGCAGTATTTT. This codes for CASSERGGLAGTDTQYF.

The count of this clone is one. CDR3 sequence reads: CASKPSGGRTEAFF. The CDR3 DNA reads as TGTGCCAGCAAACCTTCGGGGGGGAGAACTGAAGCTTTCTTT. This chain joins TRBV6-5 and TRBJ1-1; maybe TRBD1 (5 bases). Germline lookup yields CDR1 MNHEY and CDR2 SVGAGI. V was shortened by 7 bases and J by 5 bases, with 17 bases between the two germline ends. The CDR3 runs to 14 residues.

This clone was observed a single time. This rearrangement joins TRBV28 to TRBJ1-1; no firm D call. The CDR3 consists of 15 residues. V lost 5 bases and J 0 bases, leaving 13 bases between the germline ends. Germline assignment: CDR1 MDHEN and CDR2 SYDVKM. The CDR3, as DNA: TGTGCCAGCAGTCTCCCGGGAAGATTGAACACTGAAGCTTTCTTT. The encoded protein is CASSLPGRLNTEAFF.

V is TRBV2 and J is TRBJ1-5; no clear D gene. CDR3 length equals 14 residues. The germline CDR1 and CDR2 sequences are SNHLY and FYNNEI. The V end was cut by 6 bases, the J end by 6 bases, with 15 bases between. CDR3 sequence reads: CASRWGRGSQPQHF. The CDR3 bases are TGTGCCAGCAGATGGGGAAGAGGGTCTCAGCCCCAGCATTTT.

The CDR3 region has the DNA TGTGCCAGCAACCGACTAGCGGGGGTTTTAGATACGCAGTATTTT. This encodes CASNRLAGVLDTQYF. The chain is built from TRBV6-4 and TRBJ2-3, with 12 bases identical to TRBD2. J was trimmed by 5 bases and V by 7 bases; bases with no gene match: 7. The CDR3 is 15 residues long. Germline CDR1 is MRHNA and CDR2 is SNTAGT.

The CDR3 nucleotides read TGTGCCAGCAGCCCTCACAGTAACACTGAAGCTTTCTTT. Protein sequence: CASSPHSNTEAFF. The chain carries TRBV7-2 and TRBJ1-1; D gene unclear. V lost 5 bases and J lost 2, with 9 bases in between. Germline loops: CDR1 SGHTA, CDR2 FQGNSA. The CDR3 contains 13 residues.

This sequence joins TRBV5-6 and TRBJ1-2; D remains unclear. Germline V gene sequence: CDR1 SGHDT, CDR2 YYEEEE. Trimming shortened V by 0 bases and J by 2 bases, and 2 bases separated the two germline ends. The CDR3 runs 12 residues. DNA of the CDR3: TGTGCCAGCAGCTTGGGAAACTATGGCTACACCTTC. Protein: CASSLGNYGYTF.

The rearrangement joins TRBV5-1 to TRBJ1-2; D gene ambiguous. With 0 bases removed from V and 2 bases from J, the gap between germline ends came to 14 bases. Germline lookup yields CDR1 SGHRS and CDR2 YFSETQ. The CDR3 has 16 amino acids. The CDR3 DNA sequence: TGCGCCAGCAGCTTGGATGGTCCGTGGGCGAACTATGGCTACACCTTC. Protein: CASSLDGPWANYGYTF.

This sequence joins TRBV20-1 and TRBJ1-1; TRBD1 might be the D (5 bases). CDR1 DFQATT and CDR2 SNEGSKA come from the germline V gene (reference sequence). Trimming pared 3 bases from V and 8 bases from J, leaving 22 bases between. The CDR3 totals 15 residues. The CDR3 reads CSASPNAATGLEAFF. In nucleotides, the CDR3 is TGCAGTGCTAGTCCCAATGCAGCGACGGGACTCGAAGCTTTCTTT.

The chain couples TRBV18 to TRBJ2-1, with 13 positions matching TRBD2. This CDR3 contains 17 residues. The junction had 6 bases not matched to a gene; V was cut back by 3 bases and J by 4 bases. Germline V gene data show CDR1 as KGHSH and CDR2 as LQKENI. CDR3 nucleotides: TGTGCCAGCTCACCTCGACTAGCGGGGGGTACTTACAATGAGCAGTTCTTC. As protein: CASSPRLAGGTYNEQFF. The variable domain in full, completed from reference TRBV18 and TRBJ2-1, reads NAGVMQNPRHLVRRRGQEARLRCSPMKGHSHVYWYRQLPEEGLKFMVYLQKENIIDESGMPKERFSAEFPKEGPSILRIQQVVRGDSAAYFCASSPRLAGGTYNEQFFGPGTRLTVL.

This clone appeared once. The rearrangement joins TRBV5-1 to TRBJ1-5; tentatively, D is TRBD1 (5 bases). The CDR3 length is 17 residues. Germline V gene lookup returns CDR1 SGHRS and CDR2 YFSETQ. V lost 4 bases, J lost 2 bases, and 19 bases lay in between. CDR3 sequence: CASSPIAMGRGNQPQHF. DNA for the CDR3: TGCGCCAGCAGCCCCATAGCGATGGGGCGCGGCAATCAGCCCCAGCATTTT.

The CDR3 region has the DNA TGCAGCGTTGAAGGGCAGGGCAATCAGCCCCAGCATTTT. Its translation is CSVEGQGNQPQHF. The chain carries TRBV29-1 and TRBJ1-5; no firm D call. The V end was cut by 1 base, the J end by 2 bases, with 6 bases between. Germline CDR1 is SQVTM and CDR2 is ANQGSEA. CDR3 length: 13 residues.

This clone occurred once. The chain carries TRBV3-1 (or the pseudogene TRBV3-2) and TRBJ2-2; a possible D gene is TRBD1 (5 bases). The CDR3 spans 14 residues. In germline, CDR1 is LGHDT, CDR2 YNNKEL (reference sequence). V was pared by 4 bases and J by 4 bases, with 10 bases between. CDR3 nucleotide sequence: TGTGCCAGCAGCCGGACATCTCGCACCGGGGAGCTGTTTTTT. Protein sequence: CASSRTSRTGELFF.

The chain couples TRBV2 to TRBJ1-2; no reliable D call. V dropped 10 bases and J dropped 7 bases, with 19 bases sitting between them. The CDR3 is 13 amino acids. Germline V gene data show CDR1 as SNHLY and CDR2 as FYNNEI. CDR3: CANTKEMAGGYTF. The CDR3 coding sequence is TGTGCCAATACTAAGGAGATGGCTGGTGGCTACACCTTC.

The CDR3: CASSIKGYRVGAFF. DNA for the CDR3: TGTGCCAGTAGTATAAAAGGGTATCGGGTTGGAGCTTTCTTT. This chain connects TRBV19 to TRBJ1-1; D is ambiguous. This CDR3 comprises 14 residues. The V end was cut by 2 bases, the J end by 10 bases, with 17 bases between. CDR1 and CDR2 from the germline V gene are LNHDA and SQIVND (reference sequence).

The chain links TRBV7-2 to TRBJ2-5; no firm D call. The CDR3 consists of 14 residues. CDR1 is SGHTA, CDR2 FQGNSA, per germline. The germline V and J ends were trimmed by 1 base and 1 base, with 7 bases remaining between them. This CDR3 is CASSLGRIQETQYF. CDR3 DNA: TGTGCCAGCAGCTTAGGGCGGATCCAAGAGACCCAGTACTTC.

The chain employs TRBV7-2 and TRBJ2-5, with TRBD1 matching over 10 bases. V lost 4 bases to trimming and J lost 1 base; unmatched junction nucleotides: 6. CDR1 and CDR2 from the germline V gene are SGHTA and FQGNSA. CDR3 length equals 16 residues. In DNA form, the CDR3 reads TGTGCCAGCAGCTCTAGGACAGGGGGTCGCCAAGAGACCCAGTACTTC. Translating it yields CASSSRTGGRQETQYF.

The chain joins TRBV30 to TRBJ1-1; TRBD1 agrees at 8 bases. Losses at the gene ends were 2 bases for V and 5 bases for J; bases not matched to a gene: 4. Germline V gene lookup returns CDR1 GTSNPN and CDR2 SVGIG (reference sequence). CDR3 length equals 13 residues. The CDR3 loop reads CAWSSHRGTEAFF. The DNA of the CDR3 is TGTGCCTGGAGTAGCCACAGGGGGACTGAAGCTTTCTTT.

V usage is TRBV19 and J usage is TRBJ1-6; D remains unclear. Germline-derived CDR1 and CDR2 are LNHDA and SQIVND (reference sequence). The CDR3 length is 12 residues. The ends were cut back, 4 bases at V and 9 bases at J, with 7 bases in the middle. The CDR3 is CASSTRTSPLHF. The CDR3 DNA sequence: TGTGCCAGTAGTACCCGGACTTCACCCCTCCACTTT.

The chain joins TRBV10-3 to TRBJ2-5; D is possibly TRBD2 (6 bases). Germline V gene sequence: CDR1 ENHRY, CDR2 SYGVKD. Trimming shortened V by 4 bases and J by 3 bases, and 9 bases separated the two germline ends. The CDR3 sequence is 13 residues long. The CDR3 protein is CAISASEEETQYF. In DNA, the CDR3 is TGTGCCATCAGTGCTAGCGAGGAAGAGACCCAGTACTTC.

The V gene is TRBV6-2 or TRBV6-3, the J gene TRBJ2-7, with D perhaps TRBD2 (5 bases). Germline V gene lookup returns CDR1 MNHEY and CDR2 SVGEGT. This CDR3 has 14 amino acids. Trimming took off 2 bases at V and 2 bases at J, with 10 bases between the two ends. Here the CDR3 DNA reads TGTGCCAGCAGTTACCCCGGACTCACCTACGAGCAGTACTTC. Amino acid sequence: CASSYPGLTYEQYF.